The 9 T cell receptor beta chains listed next were all sequenced from one sample in a study of blood T cell repertoires in COVID-19. Method: immunoSEQ multiplex PCR; TCRdb's copy keeps in-frame clones and lacks some. The top ten clones hold around 20% of a sample with some 80,000 clones, about 79% of them seen once. Sequencing used peripheral blood. The receptors stem from a woman between 50 and 59 years old with acute or convalescent COVID-19.

This chain connects TRBV18 to TRBJ1-6, with D possibly being TRBD1 (6 bases). V lost 2 bases to trimming and J lost 6 bases, with 14 bases between them. There are 16 residues in the CDR3. Germline V gene data show CDR1 as KGHSH and CDR2 as LQKENI. This CDR3 reads CASSPWNRDLNSPLHF. DNA for the CDR3: TGTGCCAGCTCACCATGGAACAGGGACCTTAATTCACCCCTCCACTTT.

J is TRBJ2-2 and V is TRBV9; D not resolved. This CDR3 is built from 12 residues. Trimming cost V 4 bases and J 5 bases, with 6 bases left between them. From germline, CDR1 is SGDLS and CDR2 YYNGEE. DNA of the CDR3: TGTGCCAGCAGCCTCAGTACCGGGGAGCTGTTTTTT. This translates into CASSLSTGELFF.

The chain uses TRBV28 and TRBJ2-3; 7 nucleotides agree with TRBD2. The CDR3 loop spans 15 amino acids. CDR1 and CDR2 from the germline V gene are MDHEN and SYDVKM. V shed 9 bases and J 1 base; nucleotides not matched to a gene: 10. Here the CDR3 reads CASLGDYVGTDTQYF. In nucleotides, the CDR3 is TGTGCCAGTTTGGGGGACTACGTTGGCACAGATACGCAGTATTTT.

V usage is TRBV20-1 and J usage is TRBJ2-7; the match to TRBD2 covers 11 bases. The CDR3 consists of 17 residues. V lost 3 bases to trimming and J lost 5 bases; unmatched junction nucleotides: 15. Germline CDR1 is DFQATT and CDR2 is SNEGSKA (reference sequence). This chain's CDR3 is CSASRASGGLQSDEQYF. The CDR3 DNA reads TGCAGTGCTAGTAGGGCTAGCGGGGGGCTTCAATCCGACGAGCAGTACTTC.

J is TRBJ2-1 and V is TRBV2; 13 bases line up with TRBD2. The V segment lost 4 bases and the J segment 6 bases; nucleotides outside the gene matches: 3. The CDR3 extends over 15 amino acids. Per the germline V gene, CDR1 is SNHLY and CDR2 is FYNNEI. The CDR3 is CASSVTSGGANEQFF. Written as DNA, the CDR3 is TGTGCCAGCAGTGTAACTAGCGGGGGGGCCAATGAGCAGTTCTTC.

The V gene is TRBV5-1, the J gene TRBJ2-2; 7 bases match TRBD1. The V gene end was trimmed by 4 bases and the J gene end by 4 bases; junction bases not matched to a gene: 4. Germline V gene lookup returns CDR1 SGHRS and CDR2 YFSETQ. The CDR3 has 14 residues. CDR3 sequence reads: CASSTRQGTGELFF. The CDR3 nucleotides read TGCGCCAGCAGCACGAGACAGGGCACCGGGGAGCTGTTTTTT.

J is TRBJ2-3 and V is TRBV28; the D gene is possibly TRBD2 (6 bases). Deletions cut 3 bases from V and 5 bases from J, with 12 bases between. From germline, CDR1 is MDHEN and CDR2 SYDVKM. The CDR3 runs 14 residues. CDR3 in DNA: TGTGCCAGCAGTTTGGGGCTAGCGAGAGATACGCAGTATTTT. Translation: CASSLGLARDTQYF.

This clone appeared a few times. CDR3 amino acids: CACMTGDTYEQYF. The CDR3, as DNA: TGTGCCTGTATGACAGGTGATACCTACGAGCAGTACTTC. The rearrangement links TRBV30 to TRBJ2-7, with D possibly being TRBD1 (6 bases). The CDR3 has 13 amino acids. The germline V gene has CDR1 GTSNPN and CDR2 SVGIG (reference sequence). Trimming removed 6 bases from V and 2 bases from J, with 14 bases in between.

This clone was seen a handful of times. This chain links TRBV6-5 with TRBJ1-1; D perhaps matches TRBD1 (5 bases). Trimming removed 0 bases from V and 5 bases from J, with 7 bases in between. This CDR3 is 13 amino acids long. Germline V gene sequence: CDR1 MNHEY, CDR2 SVGAGI. The CDR3 is CASSYSGGTEAFF. In DNA form, the CDR3 reads TGTGCCAGCAGTTACTCGGGGGGAACTGAAGCTTTCTTT.